One sample yielded the 17 T cell receptor beta chains listed below, sequenced in a study of cytomegalovirus exposure and HLA in healthy donors. Amplification used 60 Vbeta primers and 13 Jbeta primers. Libraries were prepared by immunoSEQ multiplex PCR; TCRdb keeps only in-frame clonotypes and omits some of them. The sample holds over 100,000 clones, approximately 78% seen once. The sequenced sample consisted of PBMCs. Receptor source: a woman aged 50 to 60 in good health and CMV-seropositive.

The rearrangement links TRBV29-1 to TRBJ2-1, with 8 bases matching TRBD2. V was pared by 3 bases and J by 7 bases, with 8 bases of the junction left unmatched. Germline CDR1 reads SQVTM; CDR2 reads ANQGSEA. This CDR3 comprises 14 residues. Here the CDR3 reads CSVDKGGRQNEQFF. The CDR3 nucleotides are TGCAGCGTTGATAAGGGCGGGAGGCAGAATGAGCAGTTCTTC.

V and J are TRBV20-1 and TRBJ1-2; 7 nucleotides match TRBD1. With V trimmed by 3 bases and J by 8 bases, 3 bases remained unmatched. This CDR3 has 11 residues. Germline CDR1 is DFQATT and CDR2 is SNEGSKA (reference sequence). The CDR3 region is CSARTGFGYTF. The CDR3 nucleotides are TGCAGTGCTAGGACAGGGTTCGGCTACACCTTC.

The gene calls are TRBV6-5 and TRBJ1-2, with D unresolved. CDR3 size: 12 residues. With 2 bases removed from V and 5 bases from J, the gap between germline ends came to 6 bases. Germline values: CDR1 MNHEY, CDR2 SVGAGI. The CDR3 nucleotides read TGTGCCAGCAGTTACAGAGGGTATGGCTACACCTTC. It specifies CASSYRGYGYTF.

The chain is built from TRBV4-1 and TRBJ1-1; 8 bases agree with TRBD1. Germline CDR1 is MGHRA and CDR2 is YSYEKL. V dropped 4 bases and J dropped 2; count of bases not matched to a gene: 6. The CDR3 spans 15 residues. CDR3 region: CASSPSRGLNTEAFF. DNA for the CDR3: TGCGCCAGCAGCCCGTCCAGGGGGCTTAACACTGAAGCTTTCTTT.

The V call is TRBV27, the J call TRBJ1-6; D uncertain. V dropped 6 bases and J dropped 0 bases, with 12 bases sitting between them. The CDR3 runs to 16 residues. Germline CDR1 and CDR2: MNHEY and SMNVEV (reference sequence). The CDR3 nucleotides are TGTGCCAGCAGAGCCCTGGGGAGCTCCTATAATTCACCCCTCCACTTT. As protein: CASRALGSSYNSPLHF.

This CDR3 is CASFEAPHGYTF. CDR3 DNA sequence: TGTGCCAGTTTTGAGGCTCCGCATGGCTACACCTTC. The rearrangement joins TRBV19 to TRBJ1-2; D is unclear. The germline CDR1 and CDR2 sequences are LNHDA and SQIVND (reference sequence). CDR3 size: 12 residues. Trimming left V 8 bases short and J 6 bases short, with 13 bases between.

CDR3 region: CASSTDRLAQPQHF. For the CDR3, the DNA is TGTGCCAGCAGCACGGACAGGCTGGCTCAGCCCCAGCATTTT. The chain employs TRBV7-9 and TRBJ1-5; TRBD1 aligns across 7 bases. This CDR3 is built from 14 residues. Trimming took 5 bases from V and 6 from J; bases not matched to a gene: 7. Per germline, CDR1 SEHNR and CDR2 FQNEAQ (reference sequence).

The chain employs TRBV10-3 and TRBJ1-3, with TRBD1 identical over 7 bases. V lost 4 bases to trimming and J lost 4 bases; unmatched junction nucleotides: 13. The length of the CDR3 is 17 residues. CDR1 is ENHRY, CDR2 SYGVKD, per germline. For the CDR3, the DNA is TGTGCCATCAGTGGGACCATCTCCGGGACAGCAGGAAACACCATATATTTT. It codes for CAISGTISGTAGNTIYF.

V gene TRBV6-5 combines with J gene TRBJ1-3, with D perhaps TRBD1 (6 bases). Germline CDR1 reads MNHEY; CDR2 reads SVGAGI. The CDR3 length is 14 residues. V lost 2 bases and J lost 2, with 7 bases in between. This CDR3 is CASSYGGPGNTIYF. DNA of the CDR3: TGTGCCAGCAGTTACGGGGGCCCTGGAAACACCATATATTTT.

Here the CDR3 DNA reads TGTGCCAGCAGGTCCCTCGGGGAGGAGCAGTACTTC. Translation: CASRSLGEEQYF. The chain employs TRBV28 and TRBJ2-7; maybe TRBD2 (5 bases). Per germline, CDR1 MDHEN and CDR2 SYDVKM. This CDR3 contains 12 residues. Deletions cut 6 bases from V and 7 bases from J, with 13 bases between.

The CDR3 spells CASSSRQTIYEQYF. CDR3 sequence (DNA): TGTGCCAGCAGCTCCAGACAGACAATCTACGAGCAGTACTTC. The V gene is TRBV7-9, the J gene TRBJ2-7; D is perhaps TRBD1 (5 bases). V lost 4 bases and J lost 3, with 13 bases in between. In germline, CDR1 is SEHNR, CDR2 FQNEAQ (reference sequence). CDR3 length: 14 amino acids.

This chain links TRBV7-9 with TRBJ1-5, with D possibly matching TRBD1 (5 bases). The germline gives CDR1 SEHNR, CDR2 FQNEAQ (reference sequence). The CDR3 runs to 13 residues. V dropped 4 bases and J dropped 4 bases, with 8 bases sitting between them. In nucleotides, the CDR3 is TGTGCCAGCAGCTCACGACAGAATCAGCCCCAGCATTTT. As protein: CASSSRQNQPQHF. Drawing the rest from reference TRBV7-9 and TRBJ1-5, the complete variable domain is DTGVSQNPRHKITKRGQNVTFRCDPISEHNRLYWYRQTLGQGPEFLTYFQNEAQLEKSRLLSDRFSAERPKGSFSTLEIQRTEQGDSAMYLCASSSRQNQPQHFGDGTRLSIL.

This chain joins TRBV7-8 and TRBJ2-7; 11 bases align to TRBD2. The V gene end was trimmed by 3 bases and the J gene end by 1 base; junction bases not matched to a gene: 2. This CDR3 region has 15 residues. The germline gives CDR1 SGHVS, CDR2 FQNEAQ. The chain's CDR3 is CASSFGTSGSYEQYF. As DNA, the CDR3 is TGTGCCAGCAGCTTTGGGACTAGCGGATCCTACGAGCAGTACTTC.

This chain links TRBV25-1 with TRBJ2-1, with D possibly being TRBD2 (5 bases). CDR3 length equals 15 residues. Germline-derived CDR1 and CDR2 are MGHDK and SYGVNS. V dropped 0 bases and J dropped 6 bases, with 12 bases sitting between them. The CDR3 bases are TGTGCCAGCAGTGAATATGGACTCGGCGCCAATGAGCAGTTCTTC. Translated, it gives CASSEYGLGANEQFF.

This sequence joins TRBV14 and TRBJ1-6, with TRBD1 as a possible D gene (5 bases). Germline-derived CDR1 and CDR2 are SGHDN and FVKESK. Trimming cost V 1 base and J 4 bases, with 11 bases left between them. This CDR3 comprises 16 residues. This CDR3 is CASSQAGGVYNSPLHF. In DNA, the CDR3 is TGTGCCAGCAGCCAAGCCGGAGGGGTGTATAATTCACCCCTCCACTTT. The whole variable domain, remainder taken from reference TRBV14 and TRBJ1-6, is EAGVTQFPSHSVIEKGQTVTLRCDPISGHDNLYWYRRVMGKEIKFLLHFVKESKQDESGMPNNRFLAERTGGTYSTLKVQPAELEDSGVYFCASSQAGGVYNSPLHFGNGTRLTVT.

This clone turned up a few times. J is TRBJ2-1 and V is TRBV5-1; TRBD2 agrees at 7 bases. V lost 5 bases, J lost 6 bases, and 11 bases stayed unmatched. Germline CDR1 reads SGHRS; CDR2 reads YFSETQ. The CDR3 extends over 15 amino acids. CDR3 loop: CASSPFLTSTNEQFF. CDR3 bases: TGCGCCAGCAGTCCGTTTCTGACTAGCACCAATGAGCAGTTCTTC. The entire variable domain, with the rest obtained from reference TRBV5-1 and TRBJ2-1, is as follows: KAGVTQTPRYLIKTRGQQVTLSCSPISGHRSVSWYQQTPGQGLQFLFEYFSETQRNKGNFPGRFSGRQFSNSRSEMNVSTLELGDSALYLCASSPFLTSTNEQFFGPGTRLTVL.

The gene calls are TRBV19 and TRBJ1-2, with a tentative D call TRBD1 (6 bases). The CDR3 totals 16 residues. V was cut by 5 bases and J by 0 bases, with 16 bases left in between. Germline loops: CDR1 LNHDA, CDR2 SQIVND (reference sequence). This CDR3 is CASSPLGTRANYGYTF. The DNA of the CDR3 is TGTGCCAGTAGTCCACTCGGGACACGGGCTAACTATGGCTACACCTTC. The full variable domain, rest sourced from reference TRBV19 and TRBJ1-2, is DGGITQSPKYLFRKEGQNVTLSCEQNLNHDAMYWYRQDPGQGLRLIYYSQIVNDFQKGDIAEGYSVSREKKESFPLTVTSAQKNPTAFYLCASSPLGTRANYGYTFGSGTRLTVV.